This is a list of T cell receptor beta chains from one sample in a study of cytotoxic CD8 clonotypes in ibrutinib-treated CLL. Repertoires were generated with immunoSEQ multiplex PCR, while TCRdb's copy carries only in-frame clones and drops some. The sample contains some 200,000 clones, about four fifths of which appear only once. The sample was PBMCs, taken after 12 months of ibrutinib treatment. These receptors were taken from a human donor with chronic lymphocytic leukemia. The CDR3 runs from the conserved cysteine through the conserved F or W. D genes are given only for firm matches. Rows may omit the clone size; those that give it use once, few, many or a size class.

CDR3 protein: CASSILSDSYNEQFF
CDR3 DNA: TGTGCCAGTAGTATCTTGTCCGACAGTTACAATGAGCAGTTCTTC
D gene: .
J gene: TRBJ2-1
clone size: .
V gene: TRBV19

CDR3 protein: CASTSRTGGLETQYF
CDR3 DNA: TGTGCCAGCACCTCTCGGACAGGGGGCTTGGAGACCCAGTACTTC
D gene: TRBD1
J gene: TRBJ2-5
clone size: .
V gene: TRBV11-2

CDR3 protein: CSVAGTGYEKLFF
CDR3 DNA: TGCAGCGTTGCCGGGACAGGGTACGAAAAACTGTTTTTT
D gene: TRBD1
J gene: TRBJ1-4
clone size: .
V gene: TRBV29-1

CDR3 protein: CASTPGLEQYF
CDR3 DNA: TGTGCCAGCACCCCTGGGTTAGAGCAGTACTTC
D gene: .
J gene: TRBJ2-7
clone size: .
V gene: TRBV7-9

CDR3 protein: CASSSPSGTGPYEQYF
CDR3 DNA: TGTGCCAGCAGCTCCCCCTCGGGGACAGGGCCCTACGAGCAGTACTTC
D gene: TRBD1
J gene: TRBJ2-7
clone size: .
V gene: TRBV28

CDR3 protein: CASSQEGLPPLFF
CDR3 DNA: TGCGCCAGCAGCCAAGAGGGACTCCCTCCCTTGTTTTTT
D gene: .
J gene: TRBJ2-2
clone size: few
V gene: TRBV4-1

CDR3 protein: CSARDLWTQYF
CDR3 DNA: TGCAGTGCTAGAGATCTGTGGACCCAGTACTTC
D gene: .
J gene: TRBJ2-5
clone size: .
V gene: TRBV20-1

CDR3 protein: CASRYRSMDTEAFF
CDR3 DNA: TGCGCCAGCAGGTACAGATCTATGGACACTGAAGCTTTCTTT
D gene: .
J gene: TRBJ1-1
clone size: few
V gene: TRBV5-1

CDR3 protein: CASSVAGVSGNTIYF
CDR3 DNA: TGTGCCAGCAGCGTAGCAGGGGTCTCTGGAAACACCATATATTTT
D gene: .
J gene: TRBJ1-3
clone size: .
V gene: TRBV9

CDR3 protein: CASTGYNEQFF
CDR3 DNA: TGCGCCAGCACCGGTTACAATGAGCAGTTCTTC
D gene: .
J gene: TRBJ2-1
clone size: .
V gene: TRBV5-1

CDR3 protein: CASSLNSPNEKLFF
CDR3 DNA: TGTGCCAGCAGCTTGAACAGCCCCAATGAAAAACTGTTTTTT
D gene: .
J gene: TRBJ1-4
clone size: .
V gene: TRBV5-4

CDR3 protein: CASSYSPLDEQYF
CDR3 DNA: TGTGCCAGCAGTTACTCACCGTTAGACGAGCAGTACTTC
D gene: .
J gene: TRBJ2-7
clone size: .
V gene: TRBV6-5

CDR3 protein: CASSSRRIQANEKLFF
CDR3 DNA: TGTGCCAGCAGCTCCCGACGGATCCAGGCTAATGAAAAACTGTTTTTT
D gene: .
J gene: TRBJ1-4
clone size: .
V gene: TRBV7-9

CDR3 protein: CASSGEKLEAFF
CDR3 DNA: TGTGCCAGCAGCGGAGAGAAGCTTGAAGCTTTCTTT
D gene: .
J gene: TRBJ1-1
clone size: .
V gene: TRBV9

CDR3 protein: CASSSSGTSYNSPLHF
CDR3 DNA: TGCGCCAGCAGCTCGTCCGGGACCTCCTATAATTCACCCCTCCACTTT
D gene: .
J gene: TRBJ1-6
clone size: .
V gene: TRBV5-1

CDR3 protein: CASSLGPRAEGYTF
CDR3 DNA: TGTGCCAGCAGCTTGGGACCACGGGCGGAGGGCTACACCTTC
D gene: .
J gene: TRBJ1-2
clone size: .
V gene: TRBV5-4

CDR3 protein: CASSTGMGYGNQPQHF
CDR3 DNA: TGTGCCAGTAGTACCGGAATGGGGTATGGCAATCAGCCCCAGCATTTT
D gene: .
J gene: TRBJ1-5
clone size: .
V gene: TRBV19

CDR3 protein: CASSLGSGLAGANVLTF
CDR3 DNA: TGTGCCAGCAGCTTAGGGTCGGGATTGGCGGGGGCCAACGTCCTGACTTTC
D gene: .
J gene: TRBJ2-6
clone size: .
V gene: TRBV11-2

CDR3 protein: CASSAVGATNEKLFF
CDR3 DNA: TGTGCCAGCAGCGCCGTTGGCGCAACTAATGAAAAACTGTTTTTT
D gene: .
J gene: TRBJ1-4
clone size: .
V gene: TRBV9

CDR3 protein: CASSDDRSLHQPQHF
CDR3 DNA: TGTGCCAGCAGTGATGACAGGAGCCTCCATCAGCCCCAGCATTTT
D gene: .
J gene: TRBJ1-5
clone size: .
V gene: TRBV6-1

CDR3 protein: CASSTRPGQGGGTQYF
CDR3 DNA: TGCGCCAGCAGCACCCGACCGGGACAGGGGGGCGGGACCCAGTACTTC
D gene: TRBD1
J gene: TRBJ2-5
clone size: once
V gene: TRBV5-1

CDR3 protein: CASSDKGQGTEAFF
CDR3 DNA: TGTGCCAGCAGCGATAAAGGGCAAGGCACTGAAGCTTTCTTT
D gene: .
J gene: TRBJ1-1
clone size: .
V gene: TRBV7-3

CDR3 protein: CASSYSLPGGANEQFF
CDR3 DNA: TGTGCCAGCAGTTACTCATTACCAGGAGGAGCGAATGAGCAGTTCTTC
D gene: .
J gene: TRBJ2-1
clone size: .
V gene: TRBV6-5

CDR3 protein: CASSLGVAGARGYTF
CDR3 DNA: TGTGCCAGCAGCTTGGGCGTAGCAGGGGCGCGAGGCTACACCTTC
D gene: .
J gene: TRBJ1-2
clone size: .
V gene: TRBV7-9

CDR3 protein: CASSWDWNTEAFF
CDR3 DNA: TGTGCCAGCAGCTGGGACTGGAACACTGAAGCTTTCTTT
D gene: .
J gene: TRBJ1-1
clone size: .
V gene: TRBV5-4

CDR3 protein: CASSSQTGPGEKLFF
CDR3 DNA: TGTGCCAGCAGCTCCCAGACAGGGCCTGGGGAAAAACTGTTTTTT
D gene: TRBD1
J gene: TRBJ1-4
clone size: .
V gene: TRBV7-8

CDR3 protein: CASSPRDFYTEAFF
CDR3 DNA: TGCGCCAGCAGCCCGAGGGACTTCTACACTGAAGCTTTCTTT
D gene: .
J gene: TRBJ1-1
clone size: .
V gene: TRBV5-1

CDR3 protein: CAWSLLGTQYF
CDR3 DNA: TGTGCCTGGAGTTTATTGGGGACCCAGTACTTC
D gene: .
J gene: TRBJ2-5
clone size: .
V gene: TRBV30

CDR3 protein: CASSLEGVSLLNEQFF
CDR3 DNA: TGTGCCAGCAGCTTAGAAGGGGTGAGTCTGCTCAATGAGCAGTTCTTC
D gene: .
J gene: TRBJ2-1
clone size: .
V gene: TRBV7-6

CDR3 protein: CASSVDVATSTDTQYF
CDR3 DNA: TGTGCCAGCAGCGTAGATGTGGCGACTAGCACAGATACGCAGTATTTT
D gene: .
J gene: TRBJ2-3
clone size: .
V gene: TRBV9

CDR3 protein: CASGREVGTEAFF
CDR3 DNA: TGTGCCAGCGGTCGGGAGGTGGGCACTGAAGCTTTCTTT
D gene: .
J gene: TRBJ1-1
clone size: .
V gene: TRBV2

CDR3 protein: CASSQDGTDPRSDTQYF
CDR3 DNA: TGCGCCAGCAGCCAAGATGGGACGGATCCAAGGTCAGATACGCAGTATTTT
D gene: .
J gene: TRBJ2-3
clone size: .
V gene: TRBV4-1

CDR3 protein: CASRPSGGGYEQYF
CDR3 DNA: TGTGCCAGCAGACCGAGCGGGGGAGGCTACGAGCAGTACTTC
D gene: TRBD2
J gene: TRBJ2-7
clone size: .
V gene: TRBV6-5

CDR3 protein: CASSRMGGRVDTQYF
CDR3 DNA: TGTGCCAGCAGCAGAATGGGCGGGAGGGTAGATACGCAGTATTTT
D gene: .
J gene: TRBJ2-3
clone size: .
V gene: TRBV21-1

CDR3 protein: CASSFGRDSYEQYF
CDR3 DNA: TGCGCCAGCAGCTTCGGACGGGATTCCTACGAGCAGTACTTC
D gene: .
J gene: TRBJ2-7
clone size: .
V gene: TRBV5-1

CDR3 protein: CSVVGYTF
CDR3 DNA: TGCAGTGTCGTTGGCTACACCTTC
D gene: .
J gene: TRBJ1-2
clone size: .
V gene: TRBV20-1

CDR3 protein: CASSRKTSGRAGEETQYF
CDR3 DNA: TGTGCCAGCAGCCGAAAAACTAGCGGGAGGGCCGGAGAAGAGACCCAGTACTTC
D gene: TRBD2
J gene: TRBJ2-5
clone size: .
V gene: TRBV11-2

CDR3 protein: CASSYYGEGNTEAFF
CDR3 DNA: TGTGCCAGCAGTTACTATGGGGAGGGGAACACTGAAGCTTTCTTT
D gene: .
J gene: TRBJ1-1
clone size: .
V gene: TRBV6-5

CDR3 protein: CASSQGGVTGNQPQHF
CDR3 DNA: TGCGCCAGCAGCCAAGGCGGCGTAACGGGCAATCAGCCCCAGCATTTT
D gene: .
J gene: TRBJ1-5
clone size: once
V gene: TRBV4-1

CDR3 protein: CASSDRQGGETQYF
CDR3 DNA: TGTGCCAGCAGTGATCGACAGGGCGGAGAGACCCAGTACTTC
D gene: TRBD1
J gene: TRBJ2-5
clone size: .
V gene: TRBV6-1

CDR3 protein: CASTHRDLSYNEQFF
CDR3 DNA: TGTGCCAGCACCCACCGGGACCTATCCTACAATGAGCAGTTCTTC
D gene: .
J gene: TRBJ2-1
clone size: .
V gene: TRBV9

CDR3 protein: CARSFDRSSGNTIYF
CDR3 DNA: TGTGCCAGAAGCTTCGACAGGAGCTCTGGAAACACCATATATTTT
D gene: .
J gene: TRBJ1-3
clone size: .
V gene: TRBV5-3